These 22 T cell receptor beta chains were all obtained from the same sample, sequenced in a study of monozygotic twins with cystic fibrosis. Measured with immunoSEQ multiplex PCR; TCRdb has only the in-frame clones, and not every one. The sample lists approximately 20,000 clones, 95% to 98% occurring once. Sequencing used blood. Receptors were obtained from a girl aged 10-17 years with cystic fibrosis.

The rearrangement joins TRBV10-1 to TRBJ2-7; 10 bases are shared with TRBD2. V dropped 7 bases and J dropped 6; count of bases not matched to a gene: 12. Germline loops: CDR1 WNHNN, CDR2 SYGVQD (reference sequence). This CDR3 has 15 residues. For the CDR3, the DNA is TGCGCCAGCATCCCTAAGGTGGTAGCGGGAGGCGAGCAGTACGTC. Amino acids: CASIPKVVAGGEQYV.

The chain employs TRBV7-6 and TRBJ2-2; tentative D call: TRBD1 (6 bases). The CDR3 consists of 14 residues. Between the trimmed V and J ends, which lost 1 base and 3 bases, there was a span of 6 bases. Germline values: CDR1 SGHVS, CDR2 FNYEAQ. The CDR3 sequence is CASSLDRDTGELFF. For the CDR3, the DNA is TGTGCCAGCAGCTTAGACAGGGACACCGGGGAGCTGTTTTTT.

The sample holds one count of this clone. This chain's CDR3 is CASSLRGAGEKLFF. The CDR3 bases are TGTGCCAGCAGCTTGAGAGGGGCGGGGGAAAAACTGTTTTTT. The chain couples TRBV5-4 to TRBJ1-4; possibly TRBD1 for D (5 bases). In germline, CDR1 is SGHNT, CDR2 YYREEE (reference sequence). The CDR3 sequence is 14 residues long. Trimming shortened V by 1 base and J by 8 bases, and 12 bases separated the two germline ends.

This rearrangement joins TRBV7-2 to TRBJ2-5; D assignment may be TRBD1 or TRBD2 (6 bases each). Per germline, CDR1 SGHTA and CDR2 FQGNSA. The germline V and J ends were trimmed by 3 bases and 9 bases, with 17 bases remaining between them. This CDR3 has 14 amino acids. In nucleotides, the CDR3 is TGTGCCAGCAGCTTCGACGGGGGCCGGGTATCCCAGTACTTC. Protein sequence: CASSFDGGRVSQYF.

CDR3: CASSSLAGGYGEQYF. CDR3 nucleotides: TGTGCCAGCTCATCCCTAGCGGGGGGTTACGGCGAGCAGTACTTC. The chain joins TRBV18 to TRBJ2-7; the match to TRBD2 covers 11 bases. Germline CDR1 KGHSH, CDR2 LQKENI. This CDR3 region has 15 residues. V dropped 5 bases and J dropped 6; count of bases not matched to a gene: 9.

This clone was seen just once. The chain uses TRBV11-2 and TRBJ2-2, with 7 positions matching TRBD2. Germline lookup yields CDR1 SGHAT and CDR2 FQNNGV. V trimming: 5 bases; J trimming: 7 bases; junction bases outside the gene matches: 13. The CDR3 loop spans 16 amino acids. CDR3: CASSPAGRETVGELFF. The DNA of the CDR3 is TGTGCCAGCAGCCCAGCAGGGCGGGAGACGGTCGGGGAGCTGTTTTTT. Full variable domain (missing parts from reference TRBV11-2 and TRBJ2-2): EAGVAQSPRYKIIEKRQSVAFWCNPISGHATLYWYQQILGQGPKLLIQFQNNGVVDDSQLPKDRFSAERLKGVDSTLKIQPAKLEDSAVYLCASSPAGRETVGELFFGEGSRLTVL.

The CDR3 sequence: CASSQVRGSGNTIYF. The CDR3 region has the DNA TGCGCCAGCAGCCAAGTACGAGGGTCTGGAAACACCATATATTTT. The chain recombines TRBV4-1 with TRBJ1-3, with D hard to call. The ends were cut back, 1 base at V and 1 base at J, with 8 bases in the middle. The germline gives CDR1 MGHRA, CDR2 YSYEKL. The CDR3 loop spans 15 amino acids.

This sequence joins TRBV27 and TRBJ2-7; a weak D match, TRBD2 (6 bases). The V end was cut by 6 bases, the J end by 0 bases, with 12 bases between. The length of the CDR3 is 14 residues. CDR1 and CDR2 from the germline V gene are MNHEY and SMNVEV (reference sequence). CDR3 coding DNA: TGTGCCAGCAGCGCCGGAGGGCCCTCCTACGAGCAGTACTTC. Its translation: CASSAGGPSYEQYF.

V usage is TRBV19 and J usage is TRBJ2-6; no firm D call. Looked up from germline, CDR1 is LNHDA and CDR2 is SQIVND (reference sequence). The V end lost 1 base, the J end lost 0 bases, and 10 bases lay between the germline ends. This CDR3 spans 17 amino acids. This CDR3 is CASSIGGSSSGANVLTF. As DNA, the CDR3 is TGTGCCAGTAGTATAGGAGGCAGTTCCTCTGGGGCCAACGTCCTGACTTTC.

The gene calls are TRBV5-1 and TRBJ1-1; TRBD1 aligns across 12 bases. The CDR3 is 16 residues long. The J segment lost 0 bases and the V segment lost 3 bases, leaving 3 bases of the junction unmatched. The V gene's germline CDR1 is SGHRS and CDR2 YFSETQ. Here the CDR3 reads CASSSGQGAMNTEAFF. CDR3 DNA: TGCGCCAGCAGCTCGGGACAGGGGGCGATGAACACTGAAGCTTTCTTT.

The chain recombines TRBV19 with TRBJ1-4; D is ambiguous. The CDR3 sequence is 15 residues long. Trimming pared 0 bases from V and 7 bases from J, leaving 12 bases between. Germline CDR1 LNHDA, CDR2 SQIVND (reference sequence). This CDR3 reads CASSIDLGLGEKLFF. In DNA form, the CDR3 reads TGTGCCAGTAGTATAGATCTAGGGCTAGGTGAAAAACTGTTTTTT.

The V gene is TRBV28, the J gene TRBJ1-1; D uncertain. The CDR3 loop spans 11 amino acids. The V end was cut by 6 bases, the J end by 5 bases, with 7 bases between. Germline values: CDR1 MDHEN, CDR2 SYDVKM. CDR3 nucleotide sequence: TGTGCCAGCAGCGAGGTTACTGAAGCTTTCTTT. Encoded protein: CASSEVTEAFF.

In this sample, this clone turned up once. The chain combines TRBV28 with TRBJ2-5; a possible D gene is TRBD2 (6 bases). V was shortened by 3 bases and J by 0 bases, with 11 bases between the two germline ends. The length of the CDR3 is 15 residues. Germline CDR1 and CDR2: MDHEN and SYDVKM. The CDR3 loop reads CASSLPGVNQETQYF. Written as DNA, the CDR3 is TGTGCCAGCAGTTTGCCGGGGGTAAACCAAGAGACCCAGTACTTC.

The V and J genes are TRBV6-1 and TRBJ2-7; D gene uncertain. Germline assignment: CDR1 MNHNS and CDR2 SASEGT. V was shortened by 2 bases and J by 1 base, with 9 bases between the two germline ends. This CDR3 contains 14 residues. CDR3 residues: CASSENPFSYEQYF. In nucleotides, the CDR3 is TGTGCCAGCAGTGAAAACCCTTTTTCCTACGAGCAGTACTTC.

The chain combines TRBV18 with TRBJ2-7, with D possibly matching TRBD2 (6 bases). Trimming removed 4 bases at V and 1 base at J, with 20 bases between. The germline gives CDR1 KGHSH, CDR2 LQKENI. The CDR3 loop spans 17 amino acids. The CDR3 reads CASSLFPGTEGSYEQYF. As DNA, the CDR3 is TGTGCCAGCTCACTATTTCCCGGGACGGAGGGTTCCTACGAGCAGTACTTC.

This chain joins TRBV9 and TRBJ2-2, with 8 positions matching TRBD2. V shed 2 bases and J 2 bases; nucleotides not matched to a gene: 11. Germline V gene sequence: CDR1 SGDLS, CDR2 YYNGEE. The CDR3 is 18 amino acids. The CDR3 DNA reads TGTGCCAGCAGCGTTGGGGTTGGTGGGACTAGAAACACCGGGGAGCTGTTTTTT. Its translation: CASSVGVGGTRNTGELFF.

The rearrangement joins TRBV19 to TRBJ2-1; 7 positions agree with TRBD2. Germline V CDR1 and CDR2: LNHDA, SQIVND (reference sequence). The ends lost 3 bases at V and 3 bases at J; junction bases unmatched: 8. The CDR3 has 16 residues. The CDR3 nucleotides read TGTGCCAGTAGTATCGCTAGCGGAGGCCTCTACAATGAGCAGTTCTTC. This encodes CASSIASGGLYNEQFF.

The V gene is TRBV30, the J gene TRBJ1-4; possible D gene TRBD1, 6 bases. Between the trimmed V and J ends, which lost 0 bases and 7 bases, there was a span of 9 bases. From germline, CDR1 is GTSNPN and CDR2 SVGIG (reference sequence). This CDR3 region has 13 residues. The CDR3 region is CAWSVSGAEKLFF. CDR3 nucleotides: TGTGCCTGGAGTGTATCAGGGGCTGAAAAACTGTTTTTT.

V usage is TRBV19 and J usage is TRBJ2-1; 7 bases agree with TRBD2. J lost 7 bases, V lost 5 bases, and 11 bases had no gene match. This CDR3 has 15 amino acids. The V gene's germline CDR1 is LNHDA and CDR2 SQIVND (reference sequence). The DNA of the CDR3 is TGTGCCAGTAGTTACGACGGGGGGTCTTATAATGAGCAGTTCTTC. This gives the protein CASSYDGGSYNEQFF.

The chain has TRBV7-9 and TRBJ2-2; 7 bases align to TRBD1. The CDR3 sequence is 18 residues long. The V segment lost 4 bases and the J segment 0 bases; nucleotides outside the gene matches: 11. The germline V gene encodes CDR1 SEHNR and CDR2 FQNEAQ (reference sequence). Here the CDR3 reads CASSSTIWTGPNTGELFF. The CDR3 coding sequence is TGTGCCAGCAGCTCGACGATATGGACAGGACCGAACACCGGGGAGCTGTTTTTT.

As DNA, the CDR3 is TGTGCCAGCAGTTGGGGACCGTACGGCAATGGCTACACCTTC. Translation: CASSWGPYGNGYTF. V and J are TRBV6-5 and TRBJ1-2; tentatively, D is TRBD1 (5 bases). Per the germline V gene, CDR1 is MNHEY and CDR2 is SVGAGI. The CDR3 sequence is 14 residues long. V was pared by 4 bases and J by 6 bases, with 15 bases between.

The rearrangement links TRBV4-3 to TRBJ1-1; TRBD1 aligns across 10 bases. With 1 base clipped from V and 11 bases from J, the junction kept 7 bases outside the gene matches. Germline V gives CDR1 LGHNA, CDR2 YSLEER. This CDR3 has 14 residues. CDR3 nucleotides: TGCGCCAGCAGCCAAGTCAGGGACAGGGGAACGGCTTTCTTT. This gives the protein CASSQVRDRGTAFF.